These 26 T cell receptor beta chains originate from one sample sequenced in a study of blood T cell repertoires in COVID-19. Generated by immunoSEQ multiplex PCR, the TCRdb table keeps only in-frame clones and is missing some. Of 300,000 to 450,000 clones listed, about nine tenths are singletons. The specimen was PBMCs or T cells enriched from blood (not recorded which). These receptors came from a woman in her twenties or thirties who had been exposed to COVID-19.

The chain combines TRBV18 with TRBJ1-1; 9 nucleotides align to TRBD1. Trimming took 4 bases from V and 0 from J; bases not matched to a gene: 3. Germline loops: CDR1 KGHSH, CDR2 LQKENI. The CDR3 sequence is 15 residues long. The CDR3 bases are TGTGCCAGCTCACGGGACAGGGAAATGAACACTGAAGCTTTCTTT. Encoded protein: CASSRDREMNTEAFF. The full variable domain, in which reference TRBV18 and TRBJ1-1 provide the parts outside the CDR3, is NAGVMQNPRHLVRRRGQEARLRCSPMKGHSHVYWYRQLPEEGLKFMVYLQKENIIDESGMPKERFSAEFPKEGPSILRIQQVVRGDSAAYFCASSRDREMNTEAFFGQGTRLTVV.

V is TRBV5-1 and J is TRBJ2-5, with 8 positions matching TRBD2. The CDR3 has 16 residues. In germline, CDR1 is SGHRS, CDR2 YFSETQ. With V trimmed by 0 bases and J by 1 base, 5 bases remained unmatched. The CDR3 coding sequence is TGCGCCAGCAGCTTGGCCCCAGCGGGAGCCCAAGAGACCCAGTACTTC. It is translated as CASSLAPAGAQETQYF.

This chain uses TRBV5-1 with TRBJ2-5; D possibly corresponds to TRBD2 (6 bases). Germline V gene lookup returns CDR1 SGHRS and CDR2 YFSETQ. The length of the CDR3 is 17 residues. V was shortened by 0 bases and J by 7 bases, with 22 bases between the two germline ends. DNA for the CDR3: TGCGCCAGCAGCTTGGTCTGGGCGCCGCGGGATCCGGGGACCCAGTACTTC. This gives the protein CASSLVWAPRDPGTQYF.

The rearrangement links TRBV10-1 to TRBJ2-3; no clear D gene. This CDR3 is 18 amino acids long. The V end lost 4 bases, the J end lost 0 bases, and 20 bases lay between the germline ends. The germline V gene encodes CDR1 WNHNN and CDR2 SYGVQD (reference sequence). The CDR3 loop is CASSGRSSSGSSTDTQYF. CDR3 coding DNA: TGCGCCAGCAGTGGGCGATCTTCCTCAGGCAGCAGCACAGATACGCAGTATTTT.

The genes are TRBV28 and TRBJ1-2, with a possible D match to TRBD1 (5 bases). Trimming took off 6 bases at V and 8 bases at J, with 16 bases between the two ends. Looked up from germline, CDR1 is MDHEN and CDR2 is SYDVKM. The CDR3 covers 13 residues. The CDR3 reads CASSPGGGKGYTF. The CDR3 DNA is TGTGCCAGCAGCCCCGGGGGTGGCAAGGGCTACACCTTC.

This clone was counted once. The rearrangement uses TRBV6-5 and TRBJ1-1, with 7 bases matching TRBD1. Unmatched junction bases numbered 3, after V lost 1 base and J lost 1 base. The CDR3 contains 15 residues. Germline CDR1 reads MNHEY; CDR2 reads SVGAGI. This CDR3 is CASSYLAGGNTEAFF. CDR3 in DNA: TGTGCCAGCAGTTACTTGGCAGGGGGGAACACTGAAGCTTTCTTT.

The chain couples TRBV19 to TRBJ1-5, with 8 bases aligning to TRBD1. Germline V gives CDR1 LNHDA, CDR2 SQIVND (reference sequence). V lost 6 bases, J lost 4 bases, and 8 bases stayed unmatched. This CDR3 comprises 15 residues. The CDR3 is CASRTTGAQNQPQHF. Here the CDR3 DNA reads TGTGCCAGTAGGACGACAGGGGCCCAAAATCAGCCCCAGCATTTT.

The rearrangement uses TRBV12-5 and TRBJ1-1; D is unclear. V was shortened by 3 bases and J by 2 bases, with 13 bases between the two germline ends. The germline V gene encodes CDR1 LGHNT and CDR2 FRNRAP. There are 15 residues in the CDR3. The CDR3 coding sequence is TGTGCTAGTGGTTTTAGTCATCCACCAAACACTGAAGCTTTCTTT. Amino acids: CASGFSHPPNTEAFF.

DNA of the CDR3: TGTGCCAGCGGCTCGGGACTTTCTGCGTCCAATGAGCAGTTCTTC. This codes for CASGSGLSASNEQFF. This sequence joins TRBV28 and TRBJ2-1, with D possibly matching TRBD2 (6 bases). The CDR3 is made up of 15 amino acids. The ends were cut back, 8 bases at V and 6 bases at J, with 20 bases in the middle. Germline V gives CDR1 MDHEN, CDR2 SYDVKM.

The DNA of the CDR3 is TGTGCCAGCAGCCACCAGGGGACGGCGGGCTACGAGCAGTACTTC. Amino acids: CASSHQGTAGYEQYF. This sequence joins TRBV11-3 and TRBJ2-7; perhaps TRBD1 as D (6 bases). Germline lookup yields CDR1 SGHNT and CDR2 YENEEA. Trimming took off 5 bases at V and 3 bases at J, with 17 bases between the two ends. CDR3 length equals 15 residues.

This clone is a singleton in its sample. The CDR3 reads CASSKPIAGGFSVGNEQFF. The CDR3 region has the DNA TGTGCCAGTAGTAAGCCTATAGCGGGAGGTTTCAGTGTGGGCAATGAGCAGTTCTTC. The chain recombines TRBV19 with TRBJ2-1; 10 positions agree with TRBD2. This CDR3 comprises 19 residues. CDR1 and CDR2 (germline): LNHDA, SQIVND (reference sequence). J lost 6 bases, V lost 4 bases, and 18 bases had no gene match.

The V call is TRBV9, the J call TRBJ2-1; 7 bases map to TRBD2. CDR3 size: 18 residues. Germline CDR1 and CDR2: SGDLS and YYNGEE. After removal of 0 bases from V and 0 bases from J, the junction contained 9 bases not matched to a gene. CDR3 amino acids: CASSVVALADISYNEQFF. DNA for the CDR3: TGTGCCAGCAGCGTAGTTGCTCTAGCGGATATCTCCTACAATGAGCAGTTCTTC.

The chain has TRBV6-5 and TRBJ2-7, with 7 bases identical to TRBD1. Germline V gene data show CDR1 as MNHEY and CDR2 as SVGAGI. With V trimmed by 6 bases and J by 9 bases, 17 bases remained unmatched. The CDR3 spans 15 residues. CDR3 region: CASSPYGTAPTRQYF. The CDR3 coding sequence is TGTGCCAGCAGCCCGTACGGGACAGCCCCTACGAGGCAGTACTTC.

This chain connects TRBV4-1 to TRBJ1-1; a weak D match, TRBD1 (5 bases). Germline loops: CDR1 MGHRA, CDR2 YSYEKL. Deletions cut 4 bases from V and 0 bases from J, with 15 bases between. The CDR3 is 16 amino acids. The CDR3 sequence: CASSLFIDRLNTEAFF. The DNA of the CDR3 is TGCGCCAGCAGCCTTTTTATAGACAGACTGAACACTGAAGCTTTCTTT.

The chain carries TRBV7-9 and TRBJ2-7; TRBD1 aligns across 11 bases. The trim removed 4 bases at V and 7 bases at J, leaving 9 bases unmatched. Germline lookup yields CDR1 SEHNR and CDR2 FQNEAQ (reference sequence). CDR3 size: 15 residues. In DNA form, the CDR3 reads TGTGCCAGCAGCTCGGTGGGACAGGGGGTGAGGGAGCAGTACTTC. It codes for CASSSVGQGVREQYF.

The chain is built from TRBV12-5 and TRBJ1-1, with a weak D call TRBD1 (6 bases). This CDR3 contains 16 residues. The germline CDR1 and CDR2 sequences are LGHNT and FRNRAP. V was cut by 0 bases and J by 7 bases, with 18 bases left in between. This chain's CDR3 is CASGLVEAGAPFEAFF. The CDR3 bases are TGTGCTAGTGGTTTGGTAGAAGCAGGGGCCCCGTTTGAAGCTTTCTTT.

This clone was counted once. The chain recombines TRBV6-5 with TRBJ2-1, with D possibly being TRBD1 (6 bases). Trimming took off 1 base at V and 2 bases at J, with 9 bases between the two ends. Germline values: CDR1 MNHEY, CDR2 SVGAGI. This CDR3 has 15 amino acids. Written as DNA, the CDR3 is TGTGCCAGCAGTTACTTGACAGGCGCCTACAATGAGCAGTTCTTC. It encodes CASSYLTGAYNEQFF.

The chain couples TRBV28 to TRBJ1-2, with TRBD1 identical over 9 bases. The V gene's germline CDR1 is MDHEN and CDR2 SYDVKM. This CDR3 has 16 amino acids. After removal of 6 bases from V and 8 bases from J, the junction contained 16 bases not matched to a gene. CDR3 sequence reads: CASSPPIPGQGRGYTF. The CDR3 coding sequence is TGTGCCAGCAGCCCCCCGATACCGGGACAGGGACGCGGCTACACCTTC.

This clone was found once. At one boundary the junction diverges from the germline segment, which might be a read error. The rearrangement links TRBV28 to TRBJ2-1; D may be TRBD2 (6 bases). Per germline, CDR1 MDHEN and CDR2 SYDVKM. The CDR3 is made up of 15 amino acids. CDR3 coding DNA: TGTGCCAGCAGCTTATCCCTAGTAGGGAGGAATGAGCAGTTCTTC. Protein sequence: CASSLSLVGRNEQFF.

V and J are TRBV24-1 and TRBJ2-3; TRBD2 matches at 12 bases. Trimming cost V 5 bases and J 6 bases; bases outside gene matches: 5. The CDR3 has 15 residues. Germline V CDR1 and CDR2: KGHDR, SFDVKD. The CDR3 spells CATSGASGGADTQYF. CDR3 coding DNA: TGTGCCACCAGTGGAGCTAGCGGGGGGGCGGATACGCAGTATTTT.

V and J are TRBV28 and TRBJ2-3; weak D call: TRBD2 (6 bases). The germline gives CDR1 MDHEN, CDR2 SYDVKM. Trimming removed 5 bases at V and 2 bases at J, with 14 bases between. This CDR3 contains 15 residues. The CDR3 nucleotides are TGTGCCAGCAGTCGTAGCGGATCTTCCACAGATACGCAGTATTTT. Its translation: CASSRSGSSTDTQYF.

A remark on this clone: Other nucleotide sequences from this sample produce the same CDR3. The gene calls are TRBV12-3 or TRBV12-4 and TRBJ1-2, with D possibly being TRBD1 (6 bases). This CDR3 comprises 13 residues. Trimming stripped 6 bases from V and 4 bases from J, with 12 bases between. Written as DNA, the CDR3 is TGTGCCAGCAGCCTAGGGGGGGGCTATGGCTACACCTTC. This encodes CASSLGGGYGYTF.

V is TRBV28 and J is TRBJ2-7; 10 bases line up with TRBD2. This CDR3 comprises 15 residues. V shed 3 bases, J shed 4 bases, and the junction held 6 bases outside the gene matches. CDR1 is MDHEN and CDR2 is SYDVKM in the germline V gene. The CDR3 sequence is CASSLWASGSYEQYF. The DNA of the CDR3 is TGTGCCAGCAGTTTGTGGGCTAGCGGGAGTTACGAGCAGTACTTC.

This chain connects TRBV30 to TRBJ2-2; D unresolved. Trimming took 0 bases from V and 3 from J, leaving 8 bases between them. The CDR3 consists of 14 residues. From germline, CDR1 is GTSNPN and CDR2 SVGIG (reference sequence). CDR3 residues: CAWSVARHTGELFF. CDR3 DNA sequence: TGTGCCTGGAGTGTAGCGCGGCACACCGGGGAGCTGTTTTTT.

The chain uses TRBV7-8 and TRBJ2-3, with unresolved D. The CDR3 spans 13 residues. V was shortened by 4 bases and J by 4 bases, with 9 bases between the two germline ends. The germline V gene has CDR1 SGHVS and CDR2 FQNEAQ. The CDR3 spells CASSSDLADTQYF. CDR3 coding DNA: TGTGCCAGCAGCTCAGACTTAGCAGATACGCAGTATTTT.

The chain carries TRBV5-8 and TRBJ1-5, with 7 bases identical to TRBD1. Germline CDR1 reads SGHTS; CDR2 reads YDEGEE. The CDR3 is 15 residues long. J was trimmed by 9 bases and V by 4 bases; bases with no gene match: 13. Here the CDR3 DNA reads TGTGCCAGCAGCACCGGGACAGCCGATGCAGGGCCCCAGCATTTT. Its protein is CASSTGTADAGPQHF.